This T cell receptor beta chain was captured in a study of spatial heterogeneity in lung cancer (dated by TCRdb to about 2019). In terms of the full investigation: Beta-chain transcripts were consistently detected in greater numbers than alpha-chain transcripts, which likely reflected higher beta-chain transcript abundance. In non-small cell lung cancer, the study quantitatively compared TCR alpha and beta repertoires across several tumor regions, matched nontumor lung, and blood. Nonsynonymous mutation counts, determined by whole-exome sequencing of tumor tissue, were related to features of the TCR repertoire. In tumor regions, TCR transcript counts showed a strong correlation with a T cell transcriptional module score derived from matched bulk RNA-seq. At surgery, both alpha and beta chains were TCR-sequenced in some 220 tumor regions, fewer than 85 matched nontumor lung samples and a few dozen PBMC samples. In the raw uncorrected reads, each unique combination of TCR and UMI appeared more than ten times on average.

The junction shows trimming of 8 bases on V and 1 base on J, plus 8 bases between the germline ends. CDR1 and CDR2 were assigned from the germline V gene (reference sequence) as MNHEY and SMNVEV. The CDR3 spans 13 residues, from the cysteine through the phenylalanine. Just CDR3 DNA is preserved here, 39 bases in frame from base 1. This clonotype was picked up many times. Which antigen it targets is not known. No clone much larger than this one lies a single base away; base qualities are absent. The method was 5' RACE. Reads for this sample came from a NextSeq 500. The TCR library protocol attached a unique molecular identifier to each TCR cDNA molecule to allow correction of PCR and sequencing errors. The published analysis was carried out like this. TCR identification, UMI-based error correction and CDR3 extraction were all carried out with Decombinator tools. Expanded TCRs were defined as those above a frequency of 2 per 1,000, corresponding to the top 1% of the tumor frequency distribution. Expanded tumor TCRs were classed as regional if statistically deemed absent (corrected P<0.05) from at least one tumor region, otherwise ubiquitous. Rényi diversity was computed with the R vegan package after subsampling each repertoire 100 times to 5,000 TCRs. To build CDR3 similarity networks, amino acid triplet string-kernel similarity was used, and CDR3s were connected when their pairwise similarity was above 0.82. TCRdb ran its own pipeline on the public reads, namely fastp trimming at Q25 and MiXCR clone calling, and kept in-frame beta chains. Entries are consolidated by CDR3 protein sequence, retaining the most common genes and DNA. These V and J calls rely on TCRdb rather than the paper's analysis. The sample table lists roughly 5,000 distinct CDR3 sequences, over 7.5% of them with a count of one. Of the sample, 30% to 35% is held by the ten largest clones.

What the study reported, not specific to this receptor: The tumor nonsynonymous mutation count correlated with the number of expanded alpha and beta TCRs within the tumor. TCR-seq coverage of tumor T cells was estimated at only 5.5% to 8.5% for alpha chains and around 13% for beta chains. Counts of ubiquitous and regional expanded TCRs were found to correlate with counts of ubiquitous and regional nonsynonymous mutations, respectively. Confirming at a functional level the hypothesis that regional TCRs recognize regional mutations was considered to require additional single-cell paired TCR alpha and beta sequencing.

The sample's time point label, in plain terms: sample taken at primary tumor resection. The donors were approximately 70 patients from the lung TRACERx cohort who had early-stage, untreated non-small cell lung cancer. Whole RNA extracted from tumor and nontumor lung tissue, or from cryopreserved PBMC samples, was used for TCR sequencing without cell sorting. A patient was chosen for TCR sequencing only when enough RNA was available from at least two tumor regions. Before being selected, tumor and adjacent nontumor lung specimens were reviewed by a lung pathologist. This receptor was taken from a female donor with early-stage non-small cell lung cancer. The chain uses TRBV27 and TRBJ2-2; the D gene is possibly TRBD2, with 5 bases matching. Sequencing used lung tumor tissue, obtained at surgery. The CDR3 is CASARENTGELFF. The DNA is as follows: TGTGCCAGCGCCCGGGAGAACACCGGGGAGCTGTTTTTT.